Detailed here is one T cell receptor beta chain. This entry belongs to a study of T cell responses to AZD1222 COVID-19 vaccine. There are 15 residues in the CDR3. Germline assignment: CDR1 SGHNT and CDR2 YENEEA. Trimming took 5 bases from V and 1 from J, leaving 14 bases between them. Sequencing was performed with immunoSEQ multiplex PCR; in TCRdb, only in-frame clones are kept and a portion is missing. The sample lists about 150,000 clones, about 87% occurring once. This TCR was recovered from an adult in good health. V is TRBV11-3 and J is TRBJ1-1, with D unresolved. Source: peripheral blood, taken on day 0 of AZD1222 vaccination. The CDR3 here is CASSVLASPNTEAFF. In DNA form, the CDR3 reads TGTGCCAGCAGCGTGCTGGCCAGTCCGAACACTGAAGCTTTCTTT.